The clone carrying this T cell receptor beta chain appeared once. Sequenced by immunoSEQ multiplex PCR; TCRdb stores in-frame clones only, minus some. The sample has about 2,100,000 clones; about 93% are singletons. The entry originates in a study of shared clonotypes between healthy human individuals. The V and J ends lost 4 bases and 5 bases, in that order; junction bases with no gene match: 7. The CDR3 is made up of 16 amino acids. Germline loops: CDR1 PRHDT, CDR2 FYEKMQ (reference sequence). Cells designated naive CD8 were CD45RO-negative and were positively selected for CCR7, with terminally differentiated effector memory CD45RA+ cells excluded.

The chain employs TRBV13 and TRBJ2-1; 11 nucleotides align to TRBD2. Material: naive CD8+ T cells from PBMCs. This clonotype was sampled from a man between 18 and 35 years old in good health. Some clones in this sample may be carry-over from other donors' samples. The CDR3 region has the DNA TGTGCCAGCAGCTCCTCGGGACTAGCGGTGGACAATGAGCAGTTCTTC. Its translation: CASSSSGLAVDNEQFF.